This passage covers 23 T cell receptor beta chains from one sample sequenced in a study of technical replicates of blood from a handful of donors. Sequencing used immunoSEQ multiplex PCR; TCRdb keeps in-frame clones, though not all of them. The repertoire holds about 80,000 clones, with just under 95% as singletons. Sequenced: T cells isolated from PBMCs. Source of these receptors: a human donor in good health.

The rearrangement links TRBV18 to TRBJ2-2; weak D call: TRBD1 (6 bases). The CDR3 totals 15 residues. The V and J ends lost 3 bases and 6 bases respectively, with 14 bases between them. Germline V CDR1 and CDR2: KGHSH, LQKENI. The CDR3 is CASSPVQGRAGELFF. The DNA for the CDR3 is TGTGCCAGCTCACCGGTTCAGGGGCGCGCCGGGGAGCTGTTTTTT.

V usage is TRBV19 and J usage is TRBJ2-1; 9 nucleotides match TRBD2. The germline gives CDR1 LNHDA, CDR2 SQIVND (reference sequence). J gave up 8 bases and V 5 bases, and 10 bases lay outside the gene matches. The length of the CDR3 is 15 residues. In DNA form, the CDR3 reads TGTGCCAGTAGTTTAGGCGGGAGGGGTTTCGATGAGCAGTTCTTC. Translated: CASSLGGRGFDEQFF.

This chain joins TRBV4-1 and TRBJ1-3; no clear D. Germline V gene lookup returns CDR1 MGHRA and CDR2 YSYEKL. The CDR3 covers 15 residues. The V gene lost 2 bases and the J gene lost 2 bases, with 10 bases spanning the gap. CDR3 residues: CASSQLTGAGNTIYF. CDR3 nucleotides: TGCGCCAGCAGCCAACTCACCGGGGCTGGAAACACCATATATTTT.

The chain couples TRBV21-1 to TRBJ2-7; the table's D call, TRBD2, has no DNA check behind it. TRBV21-1 constitutes a pseudogene. The CDR3 runs 13 residues. CDR3 protein: CASRLESGYEQYF. CDR3 coding DNA: TGTGCCAGCAGGCTAGAGTCGGGTTACGAGCAGTACTTC.

This clone was seen just once. The rearrangement uses TRBV4-2 and TRBJ1-2; 10 nucleotides line up with TRBD1. The V gene end was trimmed by 3 bases and the J gene end by 5 bases; junction bases not matched to a gene: 6. Germline values: CDR1 LGHNA, CDR2 YNFKEQ. CDR3 length: 15 amino acids. DNA of the CDR3: TGTGCCAGCAGCCACACCGGGACAGGGGTGTATGGCTACACCTTC. Translated: CASSHTGTGVYGYTF.

V is TRBV29-1 and J is TRBJ1-1; no reliable D call. V was trimmed by 4 bases and J by 1 base, leaving 7 bases between them. Germline-derived CDR1 and CDR2 are SQVTM and ANQGSEA. The CDR3 length is 12 residues. The CDR3 spells CSVGEGNTEAFF. In DNA form, the CDR3 reads TGCAGCGTTGGCGAGGGGAACACTGAAGCTTTCTTT.

The chain links TRBV7-3 to TRBJ2-3; D is unclear. V dropped 0 bases and J dropped 4 bases, with 11 bases sitting between them. The CDR3 has 15 amino acids. Germline V lookup: CDR1 SGHTA, CDR2 FQGTGA. CDR3 residues: CASSLTGSPPDTQYF. The DNA for the CDR3 is TGTGCCAGCAGCTTAACTGGCAGTCCACCAGATACGCAGTATTTT.

The J gene is TRBJ1-2, the V gene TRBV27, with TRBD1 identical over 8 bases. The V and J ends lost 7 bases and 2 bases, in that order; junction bases with no gene match: 9. The CDR3 is made up of 15 amino acids. The germline V gene encodes CDR1 MNHEY and CDR2 SMNVEV (reference sequence). The CDR3 DNA follows: TGTGCCAGCACCCCGACAGGGGCTCTAAACTATGGCTACACCTTC. It specifies CASTPTGALNYGYTF.

This chain uses TRBV28 with TRBJ1-1; D ambiguous. Germline V gene lookup returns CDR1 MDHEN and CDR2 SYDVKM. The CDR3 loop spans 16 amino acids. The V end lost 5 bases, the J end lost 0 bases, and 16 bases lay between the germline ends. Here the CDR3 DNA reads TGTGCCAGCAGTGGGGTTGGGGAGAGGATGAACACTGAAGCTTTCTTT. Translation: CASSGVGERMNTEAFF.

This sequence joins TRBV6-6 and TRBJ1-3; a possible D gene is TRBD1 (5 bases). With 5 bases removed from V and 0 bases from J, the gap between germline ends came to 8 bases. This CDR3 has 14 amino acids. CDR1 and CDR2 from the germline V gene are MNHNY and SVGAGI (reference sequence). In nucleotides, the CDR3 is TGTGCCAGCAGTGGACACGTCTCTGGAAACACCATATATTTT. Protein sequence: CASSGHVSGNTIYF.

The chain employs TRBV7-3 and TRBJ2-6; D possibly corresponds to TRBD2 (7 bases). CDR1 is SGHTA and CDR2 is FQGTGA in the germline V gene. CDR3 length: 16 residues. V lost 5 bases and J 0 bases, leaving 11 bases between the germline ends. The CDR3 nucleotides read TGTGCCAGCAGCGGAGGGGGGGGCTCTGGGGCCAACGTCCTGACTTTC. It is translated as CASSGGGGSGANVLTF.

CDR3 sequence reads: CASSRRVGFSGQPQHF. The DNA of the CDR3 is TGCGCCAGCAGCCGCAGGGTCGGATTTAGCGGGCAGCCCCAGCATTTT. The chain uses TRBV4-1 and TRBJ1-5; D perhaps matches TRBD1 (5 bases). The V gene's germline CDR1 is MGHRA and CDR2 YSYEKL. The CDR3 is made up of 16 amino acids. The V end was cut by 4 bases, the J end by 7 bases, with 20 bases between.

The J gene is TRBJ1-4, the V gene TRBV19; the match to TRBD1 covers 10 bases. V shed 5 bases, J shed 6 bases, and the junction held 6 bases outside the gene matches. The CDR3 loop spans 15 amino acids. The germline CDR1 and CDR2 sequences are LNHDA and SQIVND (reference sequence). The CDR3 loop is CASSSAGTGDEKLFF. In DNA form, the CDR3 reads TGTGCCAGTAGTTCCGCCGGGACAGGGGATGAAAAACTGTTTTTT. The full variable domain, with the rest looked up from reference TRBV19 and TRBJ1-4, is DGGITQSPKYLFRKEGQNVTLSCEQNLNHDAMYWYRQDPGQGLRLIYYSQIVNDFQKGDIAEGYSVSREKKESFPLTVTSAQKNPTAFYLCASSSAGTGDEKLFFGSGTQLSVL.

The CDR3 reads CASSLDRGPGYTF. In DNA form, the CDR3 reads TGTGCCAGCAGCTTGGACAGGGGGCCTGGCTACACCTTC. This chain uses TRBV28 with TRBJ1-2; 11 bases are a match to TRBD1. The germline CDR1 and CDR2 sequences are MDHEN and SYDVKM. The CDR3 has 13 amino acids. The trim removed 6 bases at V and 7 bases at J, leaving 4 bases unmatched.

V is TRBV7-6 and J is TRBJ2-7; 8 positions match TRBD2. Trimming took 4 bases from V and 2 from J; bases not matched to a gene: 4. Germline V lookup: CDR1 SGHVS, CDR2 FNYEAQ. The CDR3 has 14 amino acids. The CDR3 is CASSYAGGAYEQYF. The CDR3 DNA sequence: TGTGCCAGCAGCTATGCGGGGGGCGCCTACGAGCAGTACTTC. The entire variable domain, with the rest obtained from reference TRBV7-6 and TRBJ2-7, is as follows: GAGVSQSPRYKVTKRGQDVALRCDPISGHVSLYWYRQALGQGPEFLTYFNYEAQQDKSGLPNDRFSAERPEGSISTLTIQRTEQRDSAMYRCASSYAGGAYEQYFGPGTRLTVT.

This clone was seen only a few times. J is TRBJ2-7 and V is TRBV7-9; D ambiguous. The V end was cut by 1 base, the J end by 2 bases, with 6 bases between. There are 13 residues in the CDR3. Germline CDR1 reads SEHNR; CDR2 reads FQNEAQ (reference sequence). CDR3 protein: CASSLDSTYEQYF. The CDR3 DNA is TGTGCCAGCAGCTTAGACAGTACCTACGAGCAGTACTTC. Complete variable domain (other parts from reference TRBV7-9 and TRBJ2-7): DTGVSQNPRHKITKRGQNVTFRCDPISEHNRLYWYRQTLGQGPEFLTYFQNEAQLEKSRLLSDRFSAERPKGSFSTLEIQRTEQGDSAMYLCASSLDSTYEQYFGPGTRLTVT.

In DNA, the CDR3 is TGTGCCAGCGCGGACAGGGGCCTTAACTATGGCTACACCTTC. It translates to CASADRGLNYGYTF. The J gene is TRBJ1-2, the V gene TRBV7-9; 9 bases match TRBD1. Per the germline V gene, CDR1 is SEHNR and CDR2 is FQNEAQ (reference sequence). Germline trimming cut 8 bases from V and 1 base from J; bases unmatched to any gene: 5. This CDR3 is built from 14 residues.

V is TRBV28 and J is TRBJ2-7, with D hard to call. Germline-derived CDR1 and CDR2 are MDHEN and SYDVKM. Trimming took 6 bases from V and 0 from J, leaving 15 bases between them. The length of the CDR3 is 15 residues. The CDR3 DNA follows: TGTGCCAGCAGAACAGACGGAAAGAGCTCCTACGAGCAGTACTTC. Residues: CASRTDGKSSYEQYF.

The chain carries TRBV5-1 and TRBJ2-1; D remains ambiguous. Looked up from germline, CDR1 is SGHRS and CDR2 is YFSETQ. This CDR3 comprises 15 residues. Trimming removed 3 bases at V and 9 bases at J, with 19 bases between. CDR3 sequence reads: CASSSPGRPFSEQFF. Written as DNA, the CDR3 is TGCGCCAGCAGCTCCCCGGGTAGGCCTTTTAGTGAGCAGTTCTTC.

This chain connects TRBV27 to TRBJ2-1, with TRBD2 identical over 7 bases. The length of the CDR3 is 14 residues. V lost 8 bases and J lost 2; bases outside the gene matches: 6. CDR1 and CDR2 from the germline V gene are MNHEY and SMNVEV (reference sequence). The CDR3 here is CASSTSGTYNEQFF. CDR3 coding DNA: TGTGCCAGCTCTACGAGCGGGACCTACAATGAGCAGTTCTTC.

The rearrangement links TRBV27 to TRBJ2-1; 12 bases fit TRBD2. The germline CDR1 and CDR2 sequences are MNHEY and SMNVEV (reference sequence). There are 15 residues in the CDR3. V lost 5 bases and J lost 7; bases outside the gene matches: 6. The CDR3 loop reads CASSPRLAGVNEQFF. CDR3 nucleotide sequence: TGTGCCAGCAGTCCCAGACTAGCGGGAGTTAATGAGCAGTTCTTC.

The rearrangement uses TRBV9 and TRBJ2-3; D is ambiguous. Germline lookup yields CDR1 SGDLS and CDR2 YYNGEE. The V end was cut by 3 bases, the J end by 4 bases, with 12 bases between. This CDR3 has 14 residues. The CDR3 reads CASSGQRGPDTQYF. CDR3 in DNA: TGTGCCAGCAGCGGCCAAAGAGGCCCAGATACGCAGTATTTT.

This chain connects TRBV2 to TRBJ1-5; maybe TRBD1 (6 bases). The CDR3 consists of 16 residues. The germline CDR1 and CDR2 sequences are SNHLY and FYNNEI. V lost 5 bases and J 0 bases, leaving 14 bases between the germline ends. DNA for the CDR3: TGTGCCAGCAGTTATACCAGGGGATTTAGCAATCAGCCCCAGCATTTT. As protein: CASSYTRGFSNQPQHF.